This T cell receptor beta chain was sequenced during a study of blood T cell repertoires in COVID-19. Overall study context: Sites in the United States, Italy and Spain provided acute and convalescent COVID-19 samples.

This clone was detected only once. Per the original methods: For nucleated cells, counts were estimated from reference gene primer amplification. Measured with immunoSEQ multiplex PCR; TCRdb has only the in-frame clones, and not every one. That table supplies the V and J calls and clone size; D and trimming were determined from the DNA. This table has about 300,000 clones, 75% to 90% appearing once. This sequence originates from a woman in her thirties or forties who had recovered from COVID-19. Material: peripheral blood.

The CDR3, as DNA: TGTGCCAGCAGCCCATCCAATCAGCCCCAGCATTTT. The encoded protein is CASSPSNQPQHF. This chain joins TRBV7-9 and TRBJ1-5; D is unresolved. Between the trimmed V and J ends, which lost 5 bases and 3 bases, there was a span of 5 bases. This CDR3 is built from 12 residues. From germline, CDR1 is SEHNR and CDR2 FQNEAQ (reference sequence).